Shown below are 18 T cell receptor beta chains from a single sample sequenced in a study of cytomegalovirus exposure and HLA in healthy donors. 13 Jbeta primers and 60 Vbeta primers were used for the PCR. Repertoires were generated with immunoSEQ multiplex PCR, while TCRdb's copy carries only in-frame clones and drops some. The data contain about 160,000 clones, approximately 78% of them seen just once; the ten biggest clones take up less than 1%. Input material: PBMCs. These TCRs come from a girl aged 2-15 years in good health and CMV-seropositive.

This clone was observed a handful of times. This chain joins TRBV28 and TRBJ2-1; no clear D gene. The CDR3 extends over 12 amino acids. The V gene's germline CDR1 is MDHEN and CDR2 SYDVKM. Trimming cost V 9 bases and J 3 bases, with 9 bases left between them. The CDR3 loop reads CASRQVYNEQFF. CDR3 nucleotides: TGTGCCAGTAGGCAGGTCTACAATGAGCAGTTCTTC.

J is TRBJ1-1 and V is TRBV4-1; D possibly corresponds to TRBD1 (5 bases). This CDR3 contains 15 residues. The V end was cut by 4 bases, the J end by 2 bases, with 14 bases between. Germline V lookup: CDR1 MGHRA, CDR2 YSYEKL. The CDR3 here is CASSPLGGKNTEAFF. CDR3 sequence (DNA): TGCGCCAGCAGCCCACTGGGGGGGAAAAACACTGAAGCTTTCTTT.

The chain has TRBV15 and TRBJ1-1, with a tentative D call TRBD1 (5 bases). V shed 3 bases and J shed 6 bases, with 14 bases lying between them. Germline CDR1 LNHNV, CDR2 YYDKDF (reference sequence). The CDR3 contains 14 residues. CDR3 residues: CATSRGREYPEAFF. CDR3 nucleotide sequence: TGTGCCACCAGCAGGGGCAGGGAATACCCTGAAGCTTTCTTT.

The CDR3 DNA reads as TGTGCCAGCAGTTTCTTTCGGACAGGGGGCCCCTTGAACACTGAAGCTTTCTTT. Its protein product is CASSFFRTGGPLNTEAFF. The gene calls are TRBV28 and TRBJ1-1, with 11 bases lining up with TRBD1. Germline V gene data show CDR1 as MDHEN and CDR2 as SYDVKM. J lost 0 bases, V lost 3 bases, and 9 bases had no gene match. The CDR3 length is 18 residues.

V gene TRBV9 combines with J gene TRBJ1-5, with 9 bases aligning to TRBD1. V shed 3 bases, J shed 2 bases, and the junction held 3 bases outside the gene matches. The V gene's germline CDR1 is SGDLS and CDR2 YYNGEE. The CDR3 runs 15 residues. The CDR3 DNA sequence: TGTGCCAGCAGCGACAGGGGGCGCGGCAATCAGCCCCAGCATTTT. Its protein product is CASSDRGRGNQPQHF.

The chain couples TRBV7-9 to TRBJ1-5; no definite D call. Germline CDR1 is SEHNR and CDR2 is FQNEAQ (reference sequence). The CDR3 sequence is 13 residues long. With 1 base removed from V and 6 bases from J, the gap between germline ends came to 7 bases. The DNA of the CDR3 is TGTGCCAGCAGCTTAGTCGCGCGTCAGCCCCAGCATTTT. It encodes CASSLVARQPQHF.

V gene TRBV2 combines with J gene TRBJ2-7; no clear D gene. This CDR3 is 14 amino acids long. Trimming pared 6 bases from V and 5 bases from J, leaving 17 bases between. Germline V lookup: CDR1 SNHLY, CDR2 FYNNEI. The CDR3 DNA reads as TGTGCCAGCAGCTCCCCGGAGTTCGTGAACGAGCAGTACTTC. Residues: CASSSPEFVNEQYF.

This chain uses TRBV29-1 with TRBJ1-2; 9 bases agree with TRBD1. The CDR3 sequence is 13 residues long. Germline V gene sequence: CDR1 SQVTM, CDR2 ANQGSEA. The V and J ends lost 4 bases and 0 bases, in that order; junction bases with no gene match: 0. The CDR3: CSVGTGANYGYTF. The CDR3 nucleotides are TGCAGCGTTGGGACAGGGGCTAACTATGGCTACACCTTC.

DNA for the CDR3: TGTGCCAGCAAACAGACCGGGAACACTGAAGCTTTCTTT. It encodes CASKQTGNTEAFF. The chain couples TRBV6-4 to TRBJ1-1; the D is unclear. Looked up from germline, CDR1 is MRHNA and CDR2 is SNTAGT. The CDR3 extends over 13 amino acids. V dropped 7 bases and J dropped 1 base, with 10 bases sitting between them.

V usage is TRBV30 and J usage is TRBJ1-5; 8 bases fit TRBD1. Germline CDR1 and CDR2: GTSNPN and SVGIG (reference sequence). Germline trimming cut 3 bases from V and 3 bases from J; bases unmatched to any gene: 4. CDR3 length: 14 amino acids. CDR3 protein: CAWSRDRINQPQHF. The CDR3 DNA sequence: TGTGCCTGGAGCAGGGACAGGATCAATCAGCCCCAGCATTTT.

The CDR3 nucleotides are TGCAGCGTTGCTGTTGCAGGGGCCGGCTATGGCTACACCTTC. Encoded protein: CSVAVAGAGYGYTF. V is TRBV29-1 and J is TRBJ1-2, with D perhaps matching TRBD1 (6 bases). CDR1 is SQVTM, CDR2 ANQGSEA, per germline. The CDR3 has 14 residues. The V end was cut by 4 bases, the J end by 4 bases, with 16 bases between.

This clone has a handful of counts. The CDR3 DNA follows: TGTGCCACCAGCAGAGATAGGACAGGGAGCGAGACCCAGTACTTC. Translation gives CATSRDRTGSETQYF. The V gene is TRBV15, the J gene TRBJ2-5, with TRBD1 matching over 8 bases. Germline values: CDR1 LNHNV, CDR2 YYDKDF (reference sequence). The CDR3 runs 15 residues. V was clipped by 0 bases and J by 5 bases; unmatched bases: 5. The full variable domain, its missing parts supplied by reference TRBV15 and TRBJ2-5, is DAMVIQNPRYQVTQFGKPVTLSCSQTLNHNVMYWYQQKSSQAPKLLFHYYDKDFNNEADTPDNFQSRRPNTSFCFLDIRSPGLGDTAMYLCATSRDRTGSETQYFGPGTRLLVL.

The chain has TRBV25-1 and TRBJ2-1, with D perhaps TRBD1 (6 bases). V lost 1 base and J lost 6, with 16 bases in between. Germline V gene sequence: CDR1 MGHDK, CDR2 SYGVNS. This CDR3 spans 16 amino acids. CDR3 loop: CASSESPRRGSNEQFF. In nucleotides, the CDR3 is TGTGCCAGCAGTGAATCACCCCGCAGGGGAAGCAATGAGCAGTTCTTC. Full variable domain (missing parts from reference TRBV25-1 and TRBJ2-1): EADIYQTPRYLVIGTGKKITLECSQTMGHDKMYWYQQDPGMELHLIHYSYGVNSTEKGDLSSESTVSRIRTEHFPLTLESARPSHTSQYLCASSESPRRGSNEQFFGPGTRLTVL.

The J gene is TRBJ1-1, the V gene TRBV13, with a possible D match to TRBD1 (5 bases). The V end was cut by 11 bases, the J end by 3 bases, with 10 bases between. Germline V gives CDR1 PRHDT, CDR2 FYEKMQ (reference sequence). The CDR3 loop spans 11 amino acids. As DNA, the CDR3 is TGTGCCTGTGGACACTACACTGAAGCTTTCTTT. It translates to CACGHYTEAFF.

The chain links TRBV27 to TRBJ2-3; D not certain. CDR3 length equals 13 residues. CDR1 is MNHEY, CDR2 SMNVEV, per germline (reference sequence). V was trimmed by 5 bases and J by 1 base, leaving 7 bases between them. This chain's CDR3 is CASSPHRTDTQYF. In DNA, the CDR3 is TGTGCCAGCAGTCCCCATCGCACAGATACGCAGTATTTT.

The rearrangement links TRBV2 to TRBJ1-1; weak D call: TRBD1 (6 bases). Germline CDR1 is SNHLY and CDR2 is FYNNEI. V gave up 5 bases and J gave up 2 bases, with 12 bases separating them. There are 14 residues in the CDR3. CDR3 sequence: CASSRQALNTEAFF. As DNA, the CDR3 is TGTGCCAGCAGTCGACAGGCCCTCAACACTGAAGCTTTCTTT.

The chain has TRBV4-2 and TRBJ2-2; 8 positions agree with TRBD2. With V trimmed by 0 bases and J by 6 bases, 3 bases remained unmatched. The CDR3 loop spans 15 amino acids. CDR1 and CDR2 from the germline V gene are LGHNA and YNFKEQ. The CDR3 nucleotides read TGTGCCAGCAGCCAAGAACGGGAGGGCCCCGGGGAGCTGTTTTTT. Translating it yields CASSQEREGPGELFF.

The CDR3 sequence is CASSFSSTGELFF. DNA of the CDR3: TGTGCCAGCAGTTTCAGTTCCACCGGGGAGCTGTTTTTT. The chain links TRBV27 to TRBJ2-2; D is unresolved. V gave up 3 bases and J gave up 4 bases, with 6 bases separating them. Germline lookup yields CDR1 MNHEY and CDR2 SMNVEV (reference sequence). The CDR3 contains 13 residues.